A single sample is the source of the 22 T cell receptor beta chains below, sequenced in a study of cytomegalovirus exposure and HLA in healthy donors. PCR amplification relied on 60 Vbeta primers (plus 13 Jbeta primers). Using immunoSEQ multiplex PCR, the repertoire was profiled, and TCRdb retains in-frame clones only, with some absent. The sample consists of about 160,000 clones, approximately 81% of them appearing once. The specimen sequenced was PBMCs. The source of these receptors is a boy younger than 10 in good health and CMV-seronegative.

The chain recombines TRBV6-5 with TRBJ1-5, with unresolved D. Germline lookup yields CDR1 MNHEY and CDR2 SVGAGI. The CDR3 runs 12 residues. Trimming took 4 bases from V and 10 from J, leaving 11 bases between them. CDR3: CASSFRLKPQHF. Written as DNA, the CDR3 is TGTGCCAGCAGTTTCCGACTAAAACCCCAGCATTTT.

Comments on this clone: The sample has other DNA sequences that encode this CDR3 too. The chain combines TRBV6-1 with TRBJ2-1; 7 nucleotides match TRBD2. CDR3 length: 17 amino acids. After removal of 2 bases from V and 9 bases from J, the junction contained 16 bases not matched to a gene. Per the germline V gene, CDR1 is MNHNS and CDR2 is SASEGT. The CDR3 DNA is TGTGCCAGCAGTGAAAGGACTAGTGGGCTCCTGGGGATTGAGCAGTTCTTC. Translated: CASSERTSGLLGIEQFF.

V and J are TRBV5-1 and TRBJ2-7; D perhaps matches TRBD2 (6 bases). Germline V gene lookup returns CDR1 SGHRS and CDR2 YFSETQ. V was cut by 4 bases and J by 2 bases, with 13 bases left in between. The CDR3 is 14 amino acids. The CDR3 protein is CASSPQGLTYEQYF. CDR3 DNA sequence: TGCGCCAGCAGCCCTCAGGGACTTACCTACGAGCAGTACTTC.

The rearrangement links TRBV5-8 to TRBJ1-5, with D uncertain. The CDR3 is made up of 11 amino acids. Per the germline V gene, CDR1 is SGHTS and CDR2 is YDEGEE. V was shortened by 3 bases and J by 6 bases, with 4 bases between the two germline ends. CDR3 residues: CASSSVQPQHF. DNA of the CDR3: TGTGCCAGCAGCTCGGTTCAGCCCCAGCATTTT. Full variable domain (remainder filled in from reference TRBV5-8 and TRBJ1-5): EAGVTQSPTHLIKTRGQQATLRCSPISGHTSVYWYQQALGLGLQFLLWYDEGEERNRGNFPPRFSGRQFPNYSSELNVNALELEDSALYLCASSSVQPQHFGDGTRLSIL.

In its sample, this clone was seen a few times. Other nucleotide sequences from this sample produce the same CDR3. The genes are TRBV5-1 and TRBJ2-5; D is unclear. The CDR3 covers 14 residues. CDR1 and CDR2 (germline): SGHRS, YFSETQ. Trimming cost V 1 base and J 1 base, with 8 bases left between them. CDR3 sequence (DNA): TGCGCCAGCAGCTTGAGTGGTAGCCAAGAGACCCAGTACTTC. Amino acids: CASSLSGSQETQYF.

The rearrangement joins TRBV7-9 to TRBJ2-7, with D perhaps TRBD2 (6 bases). Deletions cut 1 base from V and 3 bases from J, with 16 bases between. Germline V lookup: CDR1 SEHNR, CDR2 FQNEAQ (reference sequence). The CDR3 is 16 amino acids. CDR3 loop: CASSLEWGGHRYEQYF. The CDR3 nucleotides read TGTGCCAGCAGCTTAGAGTGGGGAGGCCACCGCTACGAGCAGTACTTC.

This chain connects TRBV28 to TRBJ2-3; no firm D call. V lost 8 bases and J 5 bases, leaving 8 bases between the germline ends. The CDR3 loop spans 11 amino acids. From germline, CDR1 is MDHEN and CDR2 SYDVKM. For the CDR3, the DNA is TGTGCCAGCGGCCTAGGAGATACGCAGTATTTT. It translates to CASGLGDTQYF.

V and J are TRBV19 and TRBJ1-3; the D is unclear. The CDR3 sequence is 15 residues long. Germline loops: CDR1 LNHDA, CDR2 SQIVND (reference sequence). The V end lost 3 bases, the J end lost 0 bases, and 9 bases lay between the germline ends. This CDR3 is CASSIEFHSGNTIYF. As DNA, the CDR3 is TGTGCCAGTAGTATCGAGTTCCACTCTGGAAACACCATATATTTT.

The gene calls are TRBV6-1 and TRBJ1-6; tentative D call: TRBD1 (5 bases). The germline gives CDR1 MNHNS, CDR2 SASEGT. With 4 bases removed from V and 8 bases from J, the gap between germline ends came to 9 bases. CDR3 length: 13 amino acids. The CDR3 loop reads CASSVDSDSPLHF. In DNA form, the CDR3 reads TGTGCCAGCAGTGTTGACAGTGATTCACCCCTCCACTTT.

This rearrangement joins TRBV30 to TRBJ2-7; 7 nucleotides match TRBD2. This CDR3 has 15 amino acids. V was clipped by 4 bases and J by 2 bases; unmatched bases: 11. CDR1 and CDR2 (germline): GTSNPN, SVGIG (reference sequence). The CDR3 DNA follows: TGTGCCTGGAAGGAATACTCTAGCGGCCCCTACGAGCAGTACTTC. Translating gives CAWKEYSSGPYEQYF.

This clone has a single count. V gene TRBV7-9 combines with J gene TRBJ2-3; a weak D match, TRBD1 (7 bases). Trimming pared 0 bases from V and 3 bases from J, leaving 16 bases between. The germline V gene has CDR1 SEHNR and CDR2 FQNEAQ (reference sequence). The CDR3 is 17 amino acids. CDR3 bases: TGTGCCAGCAGCTTAGCGAGGGGGCTAGCGCGTACAGATACGCAGTATTTT. Amino acid sequence: CASSLARGLARTDTQYF.

This chain connects TRBV6-5 to TRBJ1-2, with TRBD1 identical over 9 bases. This CDR3 is built from 13 residues. Trimming removed 5 bases from V and 4 bases from J; junction bases left unmatched: 2. The germline gives CDR1 MNHEY, CDR2 SVGAGI. CDR3 protein: CASSETGGYGYTF. The CDR3, as DNA: TGTGCCAGCAGTGAGACAGGGGGCTATGGCTACACCTTC.

This chain uses TRBV30 with TRBJ1-1; 7 nucleotides match TRBD1. The CDR3 loop spans 12 amino acids. After removal of 8 bases from V and 1 base from J, the junction contained 4 bases not matched to a gene. Per the germline V gene, CDR1 is GTSNPN and CDR2 is SVGIG (reference sequence). The CDR3 nucleotides are TGTGCCGCGCAGGGGGGGAACACTGAAGCTTTCTTT. It specifies CAAQGGNTEAFF.

This rearrangement joins TRBV27 to TRBJ2-2; D possibly corresponds to TRBD2 (6 bases). Germline assignment: CDR1 MNHEY and CDR2 SMNVEV (reference sequence). The CDR3 runs 17 residues. V lost 5 bases and J 0 bases, leaving 16 bases between the germline ends. CDR3 DNA: TGTGCCAGCAGTCCTATCGGGGGATTTGCGAACACCGGGGAGCTGTTTTTT. It yields the protein CASSPIGGFANTGELFF.

The chain uses TRBV30 and TRBJ2-7; the D gene is possibly TRBD2 (6 bases). Trimming shortened V by 3 bases and J by 9 bases, and 24 bases separated the two germline ends. CDR1 is GTSNPN, CDR2 SVGIG, per germline (reference sequence). The CDR3 extends over 15 amino acids. CDR3 nucleotides: TGTGCCTGGAGGGCGTTAAGGTGGGACTCCGCCGGGCAGTACTTC. Its translation: CAWRALRWDSAGQYF.

The chain is built from TRBV28 and TRBJ1-1, with 7 bases lining up with TRBD1. The CDR3 runs 14 residues. CDR1 and CDR2 from the germline V gene are MDHEN and SYDVKM. Trimming cost V 5 bases and J 11 bases; bases outside gene matches: 14. The CDR3 sequence: CASSPGDKGAGAFF. CDR3 bases: TGTGCCAGCAGTCCAGGGGACAAGGGGGCGGGGGCTTTCTTT.

The CDR3 loop is CASNSRSYNEQFF. As DNA, the CDR3 is TGTGCCAGCAACTCTCGCTCCTACAATGAGCAGTTCTTC. This chain connects TRBV6-6 to TRBJ2-1; D not certain. The germline V and J ends were trimmed by 7 bases and 0 bases, with 7 bases remaining between them. Per germline, CDR1 MNHNY and CDR2 SVGAGI (reference sequence). The CDR3 is 13 residues long.

V gene TRBV5-5 combines with J gene TRBJ2-1; D may be TRBD1 (6 bases). Deletions cut 1 base from V and 2 bases from J, with 7 bases between. The CDR3 spans 14 residues. The germline CDR1 and CDR2 sequences are SGHKS and YYEKEE (reference sequence). CDR3 nucleotide sequence: TGTGCCAGCAGCTTGCCAGGGGCCTACAATGAGCAGTTCTTC. Translated, it gives CASSLPGAYNEQFF.

The chain employs TRBV28 and TRBJ2-7; 9 nucleotides line up with TRBD2. The CDR3 consists of 15 residues. V gave up 3 bases and J gave up 0 bases; unmatched junction bases: 3. Looked up from germline, CDR1 is MDHEN and CDR2 is SYDVKM. In DNA, the CDR3 is TGTGCCAGCAGTTTGGGTAGCGGGAGCTCCTACGAGCAGTACGTC. Residues: CASSLGSGSSYEQYV.

Comment on this clone: One end of the junction fails to match germline, which may point to a read error. The rearrangement links TRBV7-9 to TRBJ2-6; D gene unclear. Germline V gives CDR1 SEHNR, CDR2 FQNEAQ (reference sequence). The CDR3 spans 16 residues. The CDR3 region has the DNA TGTTCCAGCAGCTCGAGAGAGTTCTCTGGGGCCAACGTCCTGACTTTC. Translation gives CSSSSREFSGANVLTF.

The genes are TRBV27 and TRBJ1-2, with D perhaps matching TRBD1 (6 bases). The V end lost 6 bases, the J end lost 2 bases, and 25 bases lay between the germline ends. The germline V gene encodes CDR1 MNHEY and CDR2 SMNVEV (reference sequence). The CDR3 covers 18 residues. CDR3 DNA: TGTGCCAGCAGCCTCCTTCCGCAGGGGCCTATCCAGAACTATGGCTACACCTTC. Protein: CASSLLPQGPIQNYGYTF.

J is TRBJ2-7 and V is TRBV18; tentatively, D is TRBD1 (6 bases). Per the germline V gene, CDR1 is KGHSH and CDR2 is LQKENI. The CDR3 is 13 amino acids. Trimming took 4 bases from V and 2 from J, leaving 9 bases between them. CDR3 coding DNA: TGTGCCAGCTCACACGGACAGCCCTACGAGCAGTACGTC. Its protein is CASSHGQPYEQYV.